This record covers a single T cell receptor (beta chain). Time point indicated: newly diagnosed GD, antithyroid drugs for less than 3 months. After RNA was extracted from PBMCs, the TCR library was made from it. The CDR3 sequence is 15 residues long. V was pared by 2 bases and J by 5 bases, with 14 bases between. Germline CDR1 SGDLS, CDR2 YYNGEE. This entry belongs to a study of regulatory T cells in long-lasting Graves disease. Arm-PCR of CDR3 regions with iRepertoire HTBI primers generated TCR beta libraries. Each CDR3 protein gets one entry after TCRdb re-called the multiplex PCR reads with MiXCR. There are 400,000 to 650,000 distinct CDR3 sequences in the sample; about 16% occur only once, and around 25% lies in the top ten. In addition, the sample was reused for a study of T cells in Graves' hyperthyroidism and ophthalmopathy. That report notes: Uncontrolled infection, other autoimmune disease, pregnancy or lactation barred patients from enrollment. A model of 13 V-J features distinguished ophthalmopathy from stable hyperthyroidism.

The rearrangement links TRBV9 to TRBJ1-5; the D gene is possibly TRBD1 (5 bases). The source is a woman aged 40-60 years with Graves disease. Source: peripheral blood mononuclear cells (PBMCs), taken at new diagnosis, from a patient treated with antithyroid drugs. The CDR3 spells CASSVGAGMYQPQHF. Written as DNA, the CDR3 is TGTGCCAGCAGCGTCGGTGCAGGGATGTATCAGCCCCAGCATTTT.